The 19 T cell receptor beta chains in this list originate from one sample, sequenced in a study of shared clonotypes between healthy human individuals. Only in-frame clones appear in the TCRdb table, and some are missing; sequencing was by immunoSEQ multiplex PCR. This table holds 850,000 to 1,100,000 clones, 70% to 80% found once. Sequences were obtained from memory CD4+ T cells from PBMCs. The subset was: CD45RA-negative fraction. These TCRs come from a man aged 18 to 29 in good health. Some clones in this sample may be carry-over from other donors' samples.

This sequence joins TRBV29-1 and TRBJ2-7; D is ambiguous. Germline V CDR1 and CDR2: SQVTM, ANQGSEA. Trimming removed 5 bases at V and 2 bases at J, with 13 bases between. This CDR3 is built from 13 residues. CDR3 loop: CSVKVPQAYEQYF. CDR3 DNA sequence: TGCAGCGTTAAGGTTCCGCAAGCCTACGAGCAGTACTTC.

The V and J genes are TRBV4-1 and TRBJ2-5, with D tentatively TRBD1 (5 bases). The ends were cut back, 0 bases at V and 5 bases at J, with 13 bases in the middle. Germline lookup yields CDR1 MGHRA and CDR2 YSYEKL. The CDR3 has 15 amino acids. The CDR3 sequence is CASSQDPGRRETQYF. CDR3 coding DNA: TGCGCCAGCAGCCAAGATCCAGGGCGGCGGGAGACCCAGTACTTC.

Here the CDR3 DNA reads TGTGCCTGGACCCTGGGGTGGACTAGCGGGAGCAATGAGCAGTTCTTC. As protein: CAWTLGWTSGSNEQFF. V gene TRBV30 combines with J gene TRBJ2-1; 13 nucleotides align to TRBD2. This CDR3 is 16 amino acids long. Germline-derived CDR1 and CDR2 are GTSNPN and SVGIG (reference sequence). V shed 4 bases and J 6 bases; nucleotides not matched to a gene: 9.

The chain uses TRBV11-3 and TRBJ2-1; D remains ambiguous. V lost 8 bases and J 0 bases, leaving 5 bases between the germline ends. Germline CDR1 SGHNT, CDR2 YENEEA. CDR3 length equals 12 residues. CDR3: CASSDSYNEQFF. Here the CDR3 DNA reads TGTGCCAGCTCAGACTCCTACAATGAGCAGTTCTTC.

The chain is built from TRBV5-1 and TRBJ2-3; 9 positions agree with TRBD2. Germline trimming cut 4 bases from V and 5 bases from J; bases unmatched to any gene: 5. Germline CDR1 is SGHRS and CDR2 is YFSETQ. This CDR3 is 14 amino acids long. The CDR3 is CASSVGLAEDTQYF. Here the CDR3 DNA reads TGCGCCAGCAGCGTGGGACTAGCTGAAGATACGCAGTATTTT.

The chain joins TRBV28 to TRBJ2-7; 12 bases align to TRBD2. V trimming: 7 bases; J trimming: 5 bases; junction bases outside the gene matches: 9. The CDR3 loop spans 15 amino acids. Germline CDR1 is MDHEN and CDR2 is SYDVKM. The CDR3 loop is CASTPSGRAPHEQYF. DNA of the CDR3: TGTGCCAGCACCCCTAGCGGGAGGGCCCCCCACGAGCAGTACTTC.

The rearrangement joins TRBV11-2 to TRBJ2-7, with 12 bases that match TRBD2. V was pared by 4 bases and J by 4 bases, with 5 bases of the junction left unmatched. Germline CDR1 and CDR2: SGHAT and FQNNGV. The CDR3 is 15 amino acids. CDR3 DNA: TGTGCCAGCAGCTCCCCTAGCGGGAGGGCATACGAGCAGTACTTC. Its protein is CASSSPSGRAYEQYF.

The V gene is TRBV9, the J gene TRBJ1-2; the D gene is possibly TRBD1 (6 bases). Looked up from germline, CDR1 is SGDLS and CDR2 is YYNGEE. The length of the CDR3 is 13 residues. With 5 bases removed from V and 7 bases from J, the gap between germline ends came to 15 bases. The CDR3 DNA reads as TGTGCCAGCAGTCGTAGCACGGGGGCTGGCTACACCTTC. Translated, it gives CASSRSTGAGYTF.

The chain employs TRBV10-3 and TRBJ2-5; D tentatively fits TRBD1 or TRBD2 (6 bases each). From germline, CDR1 is ENHRY and CDR2 SYGVKD. The CDR3 length is 12 residues. V lost 10 bases, J lost 4 bases, and 13 bases lay in between. Here the CDR3 reads CATRQEGETQYF. The DNA of the CDR3 is TGTGCCACCCGACAGGAGGGAGAGACCCAGTACTTC.

Only one count was recorded for this clone. The chain employs TRBV6-6 and TRBJ1-5; maybe TRBD1 (5 bases). Germline values: CDR1 MNHNY, CDR2 SVGAGI (reference sequence). V lost 3 bases and J lost 11, with 17 bases in between. The CDR3 is 14 residues long. The CDR3 spells CASSYKGTPVSQHF. DNA for the CDR3: TGTGCCAGCAGTTATAAGGGGACCCCTGTGTCCCAGCATTTT.

This clone was picked up a small number of times. J is TRBJ1-1 and V is TRBV2; D not certain. The germline gives CDR1 SNHLY, CDR2 FYNNEI. The CDR3 is made up of 13 amino acids. V shed 8 bases and J shed 1 base, with 11 bases lying between them. The CDR3 is CASLRTANTEAFF. The CDR3 DNA is TGTGCCAGCCTAAGGACGGCGAACACTGAAGCTTTCTTT. Based on the CDR3 plus reference TRBV2 and TRBJ1-1, the full variable domain is EPEVTQTPSHQVTQMGQEVILRCVPISNHLYFYWYRQILGQKVEFLVSFYNNEISEKSEIFDDQFSVERPDGSNFTLKIRSTKLEDSAMYFCASLRTANTEAFFGQGTRLTVV.

The chain joins TRBV7-3 to TRBJ1-2; tentative D call: TRBD1 (5 bases). The V gene's germline CDR1 is SGHTA and CDR2 FQGTGA. The CDR3 loop spans 15 amino acids. V was shortened by 2 bases and J by 0 bases, with 10 bases between the two germline ends. Here the CDR3 DNA reads TGTGCCAGCAGCTTACACGCGGGGGCTAACTATGGCTACACCTTC. Translated, it gives CASSLHAGANYGYTF.

CDR3 in DNA: TGTGCCAGCAGCCAGGGACAGATTAGCGGGGAGCTGTTTTTT. Its translation is CASSQGQISGELFF. This chain joins TRBV14 and TRBJ2-2; 7 nucleotides line up with TRBD1. Trimming took 3 bases from V and 7 from J; bases not matched to a gene: 5. This CDR3 has 14 residues. Germline V gene sequence: CDR1 SGHDN, CDR2 FVKESK.

As to this clone: The junction departs from germline at one end; a sequencing error may be responsible. The chain carries TRBV5-1 and TRBJ2-7; D uncertain. CDR1 is SGHRS and CDR2 is YFSETQ in the germline V gene. The CDR3 runs 13 residues. In DNA form, the CDR3 reads TGCGCCAGCAGCTTGGCTCGCGCGGACGAGCGGTACTTC. Its protein is CASSLARADERYF.

The rearrangement joins TRBV7-2 to TRBJ2-7; TRBD2 aligns across 10 bases. CDR1 and CDR2 (germline): SGHTA, FQGNSA. The V gene end was trimmed by 6 bases and the J gene end by 3 bases; junction bases not matched to a gene: 8. The CDR3 totals 15 residues. The DNA for the CDR3 is TGTGCCAGCAGGCCTAGGACTAGCGGTGGCTACGAGCAGTACTTC. Residues: CASRPRTSGGYEQYF.

This clone was observed once. The V call is TRBV29-1, the J call TRBJ2-7; TRBD1 is a possible D gene (6 bases). From germline, CDR1 is SQVTM and CDR2 ANQGSEA. The V and J ends lost 6 bases and 3 bases respectively, with 12 bases between them. The CDR3 has 12 amino acids. For the CDR3, the DNA is TGCAGCGTGACAGGCGATATCTACGAGCAGTACTTC. It codes for CSVTGDIYEQYF.

The CDR3 region is CASSLRTTGDEKLFF. DNA for the CDR3: TGTGCCAGCAGCTTAAGGACAACGGGGGATGAAAAACTGTTTTTT. This chain links TRBV7-9 with TRBJ1-4; TRBD1 might be the D (5 bases). CDR1 and CDR2 (germline): SEHNR, FQNEAQ (reference sequence). This CDR3 has 15 residues. V was pared by 2 bases and J by 6 bases, with 13 bases between.

In the case of this clone: In the same sample, other DNA sequences code for this CDR3. This sequence joins TRBV18 and TRBJ1-5, with 7 bases aligning to TRBD1. Germline loops: CDR1 KGHSH, CDR2 LQKENI. This CDR3 has 16 residues. Losses at the gene ends were 3 bases for V and 2 bases for J; bases not matched to a gene: 7. In DNA form, the CDR3 reads TGTGCCAGCTCACCGTCCCGACAGGGAGGCAATCAGCCCCAGCATTTT. This encodes CASSPSRQGGNQPQHF.

This clone was recorded only once. The chain carries TRBV5-1 and TRBJ2-1, with D possibly being TRBD1 (6 bases). The V end was cut by 2 bases, the J end by 5 bases, with 11 bases between. The CDR3 extends over 14 amino acids. The germline V gene encodes CDR1 SGHRS and CDR2 YFSETQ. As DNA, the CDR3 is TGCGCCAGCAGCTTTAGGAGACAGGACAATGAGCAGTTCTTC. This gives the protein CASSFRRQDNEQFF. The full variable domain, completed using reference TRBV5-1 and TRBJ2-1, is KAGVTQTPRYLIKTRGQQVTLSCSPISGHRSVSWYQQTPGQGLQFLFEYFSETQRNKGNFPGRFSGRQFSNSRSEMNVSTLELGDSALYLCASSFRRQDNEQFFGPGTRLTVL.